Following are 23 T cell receptor beta chains from one sample sequenced in a study of shared clonotypes between healthy human individuals. The repertoire was sequenced with immunoSEQ multiplex PCR; TCRdb's copy has only in-frame clones and lacks some. In the table there are 500,000 or so clones, about 96% of which are singletons. Sequenced input: naive CD4+ T cells sorted from blood. Subset: CD45RA+ positively selected. The receptor source for this set is a woman in her twenties or thirties in good health.

Here the CDR3 reads CSVFSAEEKLFF. CDR3 nucleotide sequence: TGCAGCGTTTTTTCGGCGGAGGAAAAACTGTTTTTT. The chain employs TRBV29-1 and TRBJ1-4; D unclear. Germline V gene data show CDR1 as SQVTM and CDR2 as ANQGSEA. The CDR3 sequence is 12 residues long. Deletions cut 5 bases from V and 8 bases from J, with 12 bases between.

The V and J genes are TRBV5-1 and TRBJ2-7; 11 bases agree with TRBD2. Germline V gives CDR1 SGHRS, CDR2 YFSETQ. The CDR3 runs to 14 residues. V lost 1 base and J lost 6; bases outside the gene matches: 3. The DNA of the CDR3 is TGCGCCAGCAGCTTGACAGGGACTAGCGGCGAGCAGTACTTC. Its protein is CASSLTGTSGEQYF.

The rearrangement joins TRBV28 to TRBJ1-5; D may be TRBD1 (5 bases). V dropped 5 bases and J dropped 1 base, with 18 bases sitting between them. Germline values: CDR1 MDHEN, CDR2 SYDVKM. CDR3 length equals 17 residues. CDR3 sequence: CASSPIPGAVSNQPQHF. DNA for the CDR3: TGTGCCAGCAGTCCTATCCCCGGGGCCGTGAGCAATCAGCCCCAGCATTTT.

This clone has only a few counts. The CDR3 DNA reads as TGTGCCAGCAGCTCCCTAGGTCCGCGCTACGAGCAGTACTTC. Protein sequence: CASSSLGPRYEQYF. V and J are TRBV11-1 and TRBJ2-7; D not resolved. Deletions cut 4 bases from V and 3 bases from J, with 13 bases between. This CDR3 region has 14 residues. CDR1 and CDR2 from the germline V gene are SGHAT and FQDESV (reference sequence).

The chain is built from TRBV19 and TRBJ2-7; perhaps TRBD1 as D (5 bases). Trimming removed 6 bases at V and 0 bases at J, with 15 bases between. The CDR3 has 15 amino acids. Germline V gene data show CDR1 as LNHDA and CDR2 as SQIVND (reference sequence). CDR3 DNA sequence: TGTGCCAGTAGATACGGACATTCCTACTCCTACGAGCAGTACTTC. Translated, it gives CASRYGHSYSYEQYF.

The chain combines TRBV6-1 with TRBJ2-7, with 11 bases that match TRBD2. This CDR3 is built from 14 residues. Germline CDR1 and CDR2: MNHNS and SASEGT. V trimming: 2 bases; J trimming: 6 bases; junction bases outside the gene matches: 3. The CDR3 bases are TGTGCCAGCAGTGAAATACTAGCGGGAGTCGAGCAGTACTTC. Protein product: CASSEILAGVEQYF.

The J gene is TRBJ2-7, the V gene TRBV11-1, with 8 bases identical to TRBD1. V dropped 5 bases and J dropped 2; count of bases not matched to a gene: 2. Germline V CDR1 and CDR2: SGHAT, FQDESV (reference sequence). This CDR3 has 13 residues. CDR3 sequence: CASSKGQAYEQYF. CDR3 nucleotide sequence: TGTGCCAGCAGCAAGGGACAGGCCTACGAGCAGTACTTC.

V is TRBV19 and J is TRBJ1-1; D is unclear. Germline loops: CDR1 LNHDA, CDR2 SQIVND (reference sequence). Between the trimmed V and J ends, which lost 3 bases and 2 bases, there was a span of 4 bases. The CDR3 consists of 12 residues. The CDR3 loop is CASSMFNTEAFF. The CDR3 DNA sequence: TGTGCCAGTAGTATGTTCAACACTGAAGCTTTCTTT.

The gene calls are TRBV29-1 and TRBJ2-4, with D possibly being TRBD1 or TRBD2 (5 bases each). Per germline, CDR1 SQVTM and CDR2 ANQGSEA. The CDR3 contains 14 residues. Trimming removed 4 bases at V and 3 bases at J, with 13 bases between. CDR3: CSVARGSDKNIQYF. The CDR3 region has the DNA TGCAGCGTTGCGAGGGGTTCGGACAAAAACATTCAGTACTTC.

This sequence joins TRBV18 and TRBJ2-7; TRBD1 or TRBD2 may be the D gene (7 bases each). Trimming took off 2 bases at V and 0 bases at J, with 14 bases between the two ends. This CDR3 spans 16 amino acids. CDR1 and CDR2 (germline): KGHSH, LQKENI. The CDR3 region is CASSPLGEGASYEQYF. The CDR3 nucleotides are TGTGCCAGCTCACCATTGGGGGAGGGGGCCTCCTACGAGCAGTACTTC.

This clone was detected once. The rearrangement joins TRBV18 to TRBJ2-1, with TRBD2 identical over 9 bases. CDR1 KGHSH and CDR2 LQKENI come from the germline V gene. This CDR3 spans 15 amino acids. V shed 1 base, J shed 5 bases, and the junction held 3 bases outside the gene matches. CDR3 nucleotide sequence: TGTGCCAGCTCACCACGGGCTAGCGGGGACAATGAGCAGTTCTTC. Its protein product is CASSPRASGDNEQFF.

V gene TRBV29-1 combines with J gene TRBJ2-2; D may be TRBD2 (6 bases). The germline CDR1 and CDR2 sequences are SQVTM and ANQGSEA. The germline V and J ends were trimmed by 6 bases and 0 bases, with 14 bases remaining between them. The CDR3 has 15 residues. The CDR3 DNA reads TGCAGCGTGGGGGGATCGACGACGAACACCGGGGAGCTGTTTTTT. Protein product: CSVGGSTTNTGELFF.

The genes are TRBV5-4 and TRBJ1-2, with 7 bases that match TRBD1. Trimming took 0 bases from V and 2 from J; bases not matched to a gene: 7. The CDR3 consists of 16 residues. Germline lookup yields CDR1 SGHNT and CDR2 YYREEE (reference sequence). The CDR3 region is CASSLGNRGYNYGYTF. Here the CDR3 DNA reads TGTGCCAGCAGCTTGGGGAACAGGGGCTACAACTATGGCTACACCTTC.

This clone was seen once. The J gene is TRBJ2-1, the V gene TRBV5-8, with TRBD2 identical over 14 bases. Germline trimming cut 0 bases from V and 16 bases from J; bases unmatched to any gene: 15. The length of the CDR3 is 17 residues. Germline loops: CDR1 SGHTS, CDR2 YDEGEE. CDR3 sequence: CASSLAPGSGTSGSYFF. The CDR3 DNA follows: TGTGCCAGCAGCTTGGCGCCAGGAAGCGGGACTAGCGGGAGTTACTTCTTC.

The chain employs TRBV5-4 and TRBJ2-1; the D gene is possibly TRBD1 (5 bases). CDR3 size: 15 residues. V was cut by 4 bases and J by 5 bases, with 16 bases left in between. CDR1 SGHNT and CDR2 YYREEE come from the germline V gene (reference sequence). CDR3 DNA sequence: TGTGCCAGCAGCCTACAGGTTCCCCCCGACAATGAGCAGTTCTTC. This encodes CASSLQVPPDNEQFF.

The rearrangement uses TRBV4-1 and TRBJ2-7; D is uncertain. Germline V gene data show CDR1 as MGHRA and CDR2 as YSYEKL. This CDR3 comprises 14 residues. V lost 3 bases to trimming and J lost 2 bases, with 11 bases between them. CDR3 amino acids: CASSQGVVAYEQYF. The CDR3 DNA sequence: TGCGCCAGCAGCCAGGGTGTGGTCGCCTACGAGCAGTACTTC.

The chain links TRBV19 to TRBJ1-1, with D unclear. The CDR3 covers 13 residues. The V and J ends lost 4 bases and 5 bases respectively, with 11 bases between them. Germline lookup yields CDR1 LNHDA and CDR2 SQIVND (reference sequence). The CDR3 region has the DNA TGTGCCAGTAGTAGTTGGGGAGGAACTGAAGCTTTCTTT. It encodes CASSSWGGTEAFF.

This clone was seen once. The chain employs TRBV25-1 and TRBJ2-3; 12 nucleotides agree with TRBD2. There are 15 residues in the CDR3. V lost 7 bases to trimming and J lost 2 bases; unmatched junction nucleotides: 4. The germline gives CDR1 MGHDK, CDR2 SYGVNS. Written as DNA, the CDR3 is TGTGCCAGCATGGGACTAGCGGGCCTCACAGATACGCAGTATTTT. This sequence encodes CASMGLAGLTDTQYF.

The V call is TRBV2, the J call TRBJ1-1; D is uncertain. The germline V and J ends were trimmed by 2 bases and 3 bases, with 13 bases remaining between them. In germline, CDR1 is SNHLY, CDR2 FYNNEI. CDR3 length: 15 amino acids. The CDR3 DNA reads TGTGCCAGCAGTGAACTGGGGAACGGCCACACTGAAGCTTTCTTT. Encoded protein: CASSELGNGHTEAFF. The whole variable domain, remainder taken from reference TRBV2 and TRBJ1-1, is EPEVTQTPSHQVTQMGQEVILRCVPISNHLYFYWYRQILGQKVEFLVSFYNNEISEKSEIFDDQFSVERPDGSNFTLKIRSTKLEDSAMYFCASSELGNGHTEAFFGQGTRLTVV.

This sequence joins TRBV15 and TRBJ2-3; possibly TRBD1 or TRBD2 for D (5 bases each). CDR1 is LNHNV and CDR2 is YYDKDF in the germline V gene (reference sequence). The CDR3 has 13 amino acids. The V and J ends lost 5 bases and 2 bases respectively, with 8 bases between them. In nucleotides, the CDR3 is TGTGCCACCAGCCAGGGAGTCACAGATACGCAGTATTTT. This translates into CATSQGVTDTQYF. The variable domain in full, with the rest retrieved from reference TRBV15 and TRBJ2-3, is DAMVIQNPRYQVTQFGKPVTLSCSQTLNHNVMYWYQQKSSQAPKLLFHYYDKDFNNEADTPDNFQSRRPNTSFCFLDIRSPGLGDTAMYLCATSQGVTDTQYFGPGTRLTVL.

A remark on this clone: An end of the junction differs from the germline gene, which may be a read error. The chain employs TRBV6-1 and TRBJ2-7, with D possibly TRBD2 on 6 matching bases. CDR1 and CDR2 (germline): MNHNS, SASEGT. The length of the CDR3 is 15 residues. The CDR3 DNA follows: TGTGCTAGCACCGAGTGGGGGGAGTGGACCTACGAGCAGTACTTC. This sequence encodes CASTEWGEWTYEQYF.

This chain connects TRBV5-1 to TRBJ2-7, with D possibly being TRBD1 (6 bases). This CDR3 is 14 amino acids long. Trimming removed 4 bases from V and 3 bases from J, with 14 bases in between. CDR1 is SGHRS, CDR2 YFSETQ, per germline. CDR3 in DNA: TGCGCCAGCAGCAGTAGGGGGAGAGTCTACGAGCAGTACTTC. Its protein is CASSSRGRVYEQYF.

This chain links TRBV5-5 with TRBJ1-5; 7 nucleotides agree with TRBD1. V dropped 1 base and J dropped 0; count of bases not matched to a gene: 1. CDR1 and CDR2 from the germline V gene are SGHKS and YYEKEE (reference sequence). The CDR3 consists of 15 residues. For the CDR3, the DNA is TGTGCCAGCAGCTTGTCAGGGGGTAGCAATCAGCCCCAGCATTTT. Residues: CASSLSGGSNQPQHF.